These 5 T cell receptor beta chains were all obtained from the same sample, sequenced in a study of lymphopenia after photon versus proton radiotherapy. Some clones are missing from TCRdb's copy, which holds only in-frame ones; the method was immunoSEQ multiplex PCR. The sample shows around 62,000 clones, 65% to 85% of them seen only once. This specimen was peripheral blood, taken from a patient treated with proton-based radiotherapy. The receptor source for this set is a man aged 60 to 75 with pancreatic cancer.

The chain links TRBV28 to TRBJ2-2; TRBD2 matches 10 bases. This CDR3 comprises 15 residues. V shed 3 bases, J shed 5 bases, and the junction held 3 bases outside the gene matches. Germline V gives CDR1 MDHEN, CDR2 SYDVKM. The CDR3 sequence: CASSLTSGLTGELFF. In DNA form, the CDR3 reads TGTGCCAGCAGTTTGACTAGCGGGTTAACCGGGGAGCTGTTTTTT.

The V gene is TRBV7-2, the J gene TRBJ2-1; 7 bases are a match to TRBD2. Germline V CDR1 and CDR2: SGHTA, FQGNSA. The CDR3 loop spans 14 amino acids. V lost 2 bases, J lost 7 bases, and 5 bases stayed unmatched. The CDR3 here is CASSLSGRVNEQFF. CDR3 sequence (DNA): TGTGCCAGCAGCTTATCGGGGAGGGTGAATGAGCAGTTCTTC.

The chain recombines TRBV5-1 with TRBJ1-2; D is perhaps TRBD1 (5 bases). Trimming stripped 2 bases from V and 7 bases from J, with 15 bases between. CDR1 is SGHRS and CDR2 is YFSETQ in the germline V gene. The CDR3 contains 14 residues. CDR3 loop: CASSLNGARGGYTF. The CDR3 DNA follows: TGCGCCAGCAGCTTAAACGGGGCCCGTGGTGGCTACACCTTC.

This clone appeared a single time. The CDR3 region is CASSQSWGNLGDTQYF. Here the CDR3 DNA reads TGCGCCAGCAGCCAGTCCTGGGGGAATTTGGGAGATACGCAGTATTTT. The rearrangement joins TRBV4-3 to TRBJ2-3, with D perhaps TRBD1 or TRBD2 (5 bases each). CDR1 and CDR2 (germline): LGHNA, YSLEER. The V end was cut by 3 bases, the J end by 5 bases, with 18 bases between. This CDR3 contains 16 residues.

J is TRBJ1-2 and V is TRBV4-1, with D perhaps TRBD1 (6 bases). CDR1 MGHRA and CDR2 YSYEKL come from the germline V gene. The CDR3 extends over 13 amino acids. The ends were cut back, 1 base at V and 3 bases at J, with 6 bases in the middle. The CDR3 spells CASSQGTDYGYTF. The CDR3 bases are TGCGCCAGCAGCCAAGGGACAGACTATGGCTACACCTTC.